This is a list of T cell receptor beta chains from one sample in a study of cytomegalovirus exposure and HLA in healthy donors. Produced via immunoSEQ multiplex PCR; TCRdb's table is partial and in-frame only. The table lists roughly 200,000 clones, over 80% of them singletons. Sequences were obtained from PBMCs. The source is a boy aged 2-15 years in good health and CMV-seronegative. Both conserved end residues are part of each CDR3. Each record gives: V gene, D gene, clone size, J gene, CDR3 protein, CDR3 DNA. A D gene is named only where the DNA matches it firmly. Where a row states a size, it is once, few, many or the class of an expanded clone; other rows omit it.

v_call: TRBV7-9
d_call: -
clone_size: -
j_call: TRBJ1-2
cdr3_aa: CASSPRVSEPNYGYTF
cdr3_nt: TGTGCCAGCAGCCCCCGGGTCTCCGAACCTAACTATGGCTACACCTTC

v_call: TRBV2
d_call: -
clone_size: -
j_call: TRBJ2-3
cdr3_aa: CASSEGLARPSSTDTQYF
cdr3_nt: TGTGCCAGCAGTGAAGGGCTGGCTAGACCATCTAGCACAGATACGCAGTATTTT

v_call: TRBV6-5
d_call: TRBD2
clone_size: -
j_call: TRBJ2-1
cdr3_aa: CASSTGTTYNEQFF
cdr3_nt: TGTGCCAGCAGTACGGGGACTACTTACAATGAGCAGTTCTTC

v_call: TRBV13
d_call: -
clone_size: -
j_call: TRBJ2-1
cdr3_aa: CASKLPGAFNEQFF
cdr3_nt: TGTGCCAGCAAGCTCCCGGGAGCTTTCAATGAGCAGTTCTTC

v_call: TRBV7-2
d_call: TRBD1
clone_size: -
j_call: TRBJ2-6
cdr3_aa: CASSLGGTGGRRVLTF
cdr3_nt: TGTGCCAGCAGCTTAGGGGGGACAGGGGGTAGAAGAGTCCTGACTTTC

v_call: TRBV30
d_call: -
clone_size: -
j_call: TRBJ2-1
cdr3_aa: CAWSLTTYNEQFF
cdr3_nt: TGTGCCTGGAGTCTAACTACTTACAATGAGCAGTTCTTC

v_call: TRBV13
d_call: TRBD2
clone_size: -
j_call: TRBJ2-3
cdr3_aa: CASSSGTSGSGFPDTQYF
cdr3_nt: TGTGCCAGCAGTTCCGGGACTAGCGGGAGTGGTTTCCCAGATACGCAGTATTTT

v_call: TRBV19
d_call: -
clone_size: -
j_call: TRBJ1-1
cdr3_aa: CASSIVLRTEAFF
cdr3_nt: TGTGCCAGTAGTATAGTGCTCCGGACTGAAGCTTTCTTT

v_call: TRBV2
d_call: -
clone_size: many
j_call: TRBJ1-4
cdr3_aa: CASSERGTTATNEKLFF
cdr3_nt: TGTGCCAGCAGTGAAAGGGGGACGACAGCAACTAATGAAAAACTGTTTTTT

v_call: TRBV4-1
d_call: TRBD1
clone_size: -
j_call: TRBJ1-2
cdr3_aa: CASSQNRGGLYGYTF
cdr3_nt: TGCGCCAGCAGCCAAAACAGGGGCGGCCTCTATGGCTACACCTTC

v_call: TRBV9
d_call: -
clone_size: -
j_call: TRBJ2-5
cdr3_aa: CASSPPGAGRWETQYF
cdr3_nt: TGTGCCAGCAGCCCCCCCGGGGCGGGGCGATGGGAGACCCAGTACTTC

v_call: TRBV29-1
d_call: -
clone_size: -
j_call: TRBJ1-4
cdr3_aa: CSVFGRTDPPTNEKLFF
cdr3_nt: TGCAGCGTTTTTGGTCGGACAGATCCACCAACTAATGAAAAACTGTTTTTT

v_call: TRBV7-6
d_call: -
clone_size: once
j_call: TRBJ1-1
cdr3_aa: CASSGTNTEAFF
cdr3_nt: TGTGCCAGCAGCGGCACCAACACTGAAGCTTTCTTT

v_call: TRBV7-8
d_call: TRBD2
clone_size: -
j_call: TRBJ2-1
cdr3_aa: CASSQGSGTSFGEQFF
cdr3_nt: TGTGCCAGCAGCCAGGGCTCCGGGACTAGTTTTGGTGAGCAGTTCTTC

v_call: TRBV7-6
d_call: TRBD1
clone_size: -
j_call: TRBJ2-1
cdr3_aa: CASSLKPGQPYNEQFF
cdr3_nt: TGTGCCAGCAGCTTAAAGCCGGGACAGCCGTACAATGAGCAGTTCTTC

v_call: TRBV5-1
d_call: TRBD2
clone_size: -
j_call: TRBJ2-1
cdr3_aa: CASSWDPSGEYNEQFF
cdr3_nt: TGCGCCAGCAGCTGGGACCCTAGCGGAGAGTACAATGAGCAGTTCTTC

v_call: TRBV6-4
d_call: TRBD2
clone_size: -
j_call: TRBJ2-2
cdr3_aa: CASSSAGEDGELFF
cdr3_nt: TGTGCCAGCTCTAGCGCGGGAGAGGACGGGGAGCTGTTTTTT

v_call: TRBV7-2
d_call: -
clone_size: -
j_call: TRBJ2-3
cdr3_aa: CASSLVATSTDTQYF
cdr3_nt: TGTGCCAGCAGCTTAGTCGCAACTAGCACAGATACGCAGTATTTT

v_call: TRBV7-9
d_call: -
clone_size: -
j_call: TRBJ1-1
cdr3_aa: CASSLNSQGGFGFF
cdr3_nt: TGTGCCAGCAGCTTAAATTCCCAGGGAGGATTCGGTTTCTTT

v_call: TRBV9
d_call: -
clone_size: -
j_call: TRBJ1-3
cdr3_aa: CASSVEGDRNTIYF
cdr3_nt: TGTGCCAGCAGCGTAGAGGGGGACCGAAACACCATATATTTT

v_call: TRBV29-1
d_call: -
clone_size: once
j_call: TRBJ2-3
cdr3_aa: CSVLKTLEAGDTQYF
cdr3_nt: TGCAGCGTTCTAAAGACCCTGGAAGCGGGAGATACGCAGTATTTT

v_call: TRBV7-9
d_call: TRBD1
clone_size: -
j_call: TRBJ1-1
cdr3_aa: CASSSTGLGTEAFF
cdr3_nt: TGTGCCAGCAGCTCGACAGGGTTGGGCACTGAAGCTTTCTTT

v_call: TRBV5-1
d_call: TRBD1
clone_size: -
j_call: TRBJ1-2
cdr3_aa: CASSLTGEDYGYTF
cdr3_nt: TGCGCCAGCAGCTTGACAGGGGAAGACTATGGCTACACCTTC

v_call: TRBV15
d_call: TRBD2
clone_size: -
j_call: TRBJ2-2
cdr3_aa: CATSTGLAGVTGELFF
cdr3_nt: TGTGCCACCAGCACGGGGCTAGCGGGAGTCACCGGGGAGCTGTTTTTT

v_call: TRBV6-6
d_call: -
clone_size: -
j_call: TRBJ2-7
cdr3_aa: CASSYSPRQSYEQYF
cdr3_nt: TGTGCCAGCAGTTACTCCCCGAGACAGTCCTACGAGCAGTACTTC

v_call: TRBV7-2
d_call: -
clone_size: once
j_call: TRBJ2-1
cdr3_aa: CASSLEGGTNYNEQFF
cdr3_nt: TGTGCCAGCAGCTTAGAGGGGGGGACTAACTACAATGAGCAGTTCTTC

v_call: TRBV6-5
d_call: -
clone_size: -
j_call: TRBJ1-3
cdr3_aa: CASRQGLSGNTIYF
cdr3_nt: TGTGCCAGCAGGCAGGGACTGAGTGGAAACACCATATATTTT

v_call: TRBV19
d_call: -
clone_size: -
j_call: TRBJ1-5
cdr3_aa: CASRPPGSKRNQPQHF
cdr3_nt: TGTGCCAGTCGCCCCCCGGGAAGTAAGCGCAATCAGCCCCAGCATTTT

v_call: TRBV13
d_call: -
clone_size: -
j_call: TRBJ2-2
cdr3_aa: CASSLGLQDTGELFF
cdr3_nt: TGTGCCAGCAGCTTAGGCCTTCAGGACACCGGGGAGCTGTTTTTT

v_call: TRBV27
d_call: -
clone_size: once
j_call: TRBJ2-7
cdr3_aa: CASSLSRYGQYEQYF
cdr3_nt: TGTGCCAGCAGTTTAAGTAGATATGGGCAATACGAGCAGTACTTC

v_call: TRBV7-3
d_call: -
clone_size: -
j_call: TRBJ2-2
cdr3_aa: CASSLTESAAAGELFF
cdr3_nt: TGTGCCAGCAGCTTAACGGAGTCGGCGGCGGCCGGGGAGCTGTTTTTT

v_call: TRBV7-6
d_call: -
clone_size: -
j_call: TRBJ2-3
cdr3_aa: CASSSGILSGGRDTQYF
cdr3_nt: TGTGCCAGCAGCTCTGGCATACTTAGCGGTGGGAGGGATACGCAGTATTTT

v_call: TRBV5-1
d_call: TRBD1
clone_size: -
j_call: TRBJ2-5
cdr3_aa: CASSLTGGTETQYF
cdr3_nt: TGCGCCAGCAGCTTGACAGGGGGGACAGAGACCCAGTACTTC

v_call: TRBV27
d_call: -
clone_size: -
j_call: TRBJ1-5
cdr3_aa: CASSTGHLSNQPQHF
cdr3_nt: TGTGCCAGCAGTACGGGACACCTTAGCAATCAGCCCCAGCATTTT

v_call: TRBV7-8
d_call: -
clone_size: few
j_call: TRBJ1-1
cdr3_aa: CASSLVTGRGTEAFF
cdr3_nt: TGTGCCAGCAGCTTAGTAACAGGGAGGGGGACTGAAGCTTTCTTT

v_call: TRBV15
d_call: -
clone_size: -
j_call: TRBJ1-1
cdr3_aa: CATSRGTGITTEAFF
cdr3_nt: TGTGCCACCAGCAGGGGCACAGGGATAACCACTGAAGCTTTCTTT

v_call: TRBV6-5
d_call: -
clone_size: few
j_call: TRBJ1-1
cdr3_aa: CASMSHRREAFF
cdr3_nt: TGTGCCAGCATGAGCCACCGCAGGGAAGCTTTCTTT

v_call: TRBV6-6
d_call: -
clone_size: few
j_call: TRBJ2-7
cdr3_aa: CASSYSTERVYEQYF
cdr3_nt: TGTGCCAGCAGTTACTCGACTGAGCGGGTGTACGAGCAGTACTTC

v_call: TRBV5-5
d_call: TRBD1
clone_size: -
j_call: TRBJ2-2
cdr3_aa: CASSPGLRQGEAGELFF
cdr3_nt: TGTGCCAGCAGCCCAGGGTTACGGCAGGGGGAAGCCGGGGAGCTGTTTTTT

v_call: TRBV6-1
d_call: -
clone_size: -
j_call: TRBJ1-2
cdr3_aa: CASSEASPQGGYGYTF
cdr3_nt: TGTGCCAGCAGTGAAGCCTCACCACAGGGTGGCTATGGCTACACCTTC

v_call: TRBV6-5
d_call: TRBD2
clone_size: -
j_call: TRBJ2-5
cdr3_aa: CASSSYWVAGKETQYF
cdr3_nt: TGTGCCAGCAGTTCCTATTGGGTAGCGGGGAAGGAGACCCAGTACTTC

v_call: TRBV11-3
d_call: TRBD1
clone_size: -
j_call: TRBJ2-2
cdr3_aa: CASSLGRWDRLSNTGELFF
cdr3_nt: TGTGCCAGCAGCTTAGGACGGTGGGACAGGTTATCGAACACCGGGGAGCTGTTTTTT

v_call: TRBV7-9
d_call: -
clone_size: -
j_call: TRBJ1-1
cdr3_aa: CASSLGGAGATEAFF
cdr3_nt: TGTGCCAGCAGCTTAGGGGGCGCGGGAGCCACTGAAGCTTTCTTT

v_call: TRBV19
d_call: -
clone_size: -
j_call: TRBJ2-6
cdr3_aa: CASRDTGANVLTF
cdr3_nt: TGTGCCAGTCGGGACACTGGGGCCAACGTCCTGACTTTC

v_call: TRBV6-1
d_call: -
clone_size: -
j_call: TRBJ2-7
cdr3_aa: CASSEEPAELYEQYF
cdr3_nt: TGTGCCAGCAGTGAAGAACCAGCGGAGCTCTACGAGCAGTACTTC

v_call: TRBV2
d_call: TRBD2
clone_size: once
j_call: TRBJ2-5
cdr3_aa: CASILAGPPGETQYF
cdr3_nt: TGTGCCAGCATACTAGCGGGTCCGCCGGGGGAGACCCAGTACTTC

v_call: TRBV10-1
d_call: TRBD2
clone_size: few
j_call: TRBJ2-7
cdr3_aa: CASSGGTRPYEQYF
cdr3_nt: TGCGCCAGCAGTGGAGGGACTAGGCCCTACGAGCAGTACTTC

v_call: TRBV5-1
d_call: -
clone_size: -
j_call: TRBJ2-5
cdr3_aa: CASSLAGQSQETQYF
cdr3_nt: TGCGCCAGCAGCTTGGCCGGACAAAGCCAAGAGACCCAGTACTTC

v_call: TRBV2
d_call: TRBD1
clone_size: -
j_call: TRBJ1-4
cdr3_aa: CASSTTGANEKLFF
cdr3_nt: TGTGCCAGCTCTACCACAGGGGCTAATGAAAAACTGTTTTTT